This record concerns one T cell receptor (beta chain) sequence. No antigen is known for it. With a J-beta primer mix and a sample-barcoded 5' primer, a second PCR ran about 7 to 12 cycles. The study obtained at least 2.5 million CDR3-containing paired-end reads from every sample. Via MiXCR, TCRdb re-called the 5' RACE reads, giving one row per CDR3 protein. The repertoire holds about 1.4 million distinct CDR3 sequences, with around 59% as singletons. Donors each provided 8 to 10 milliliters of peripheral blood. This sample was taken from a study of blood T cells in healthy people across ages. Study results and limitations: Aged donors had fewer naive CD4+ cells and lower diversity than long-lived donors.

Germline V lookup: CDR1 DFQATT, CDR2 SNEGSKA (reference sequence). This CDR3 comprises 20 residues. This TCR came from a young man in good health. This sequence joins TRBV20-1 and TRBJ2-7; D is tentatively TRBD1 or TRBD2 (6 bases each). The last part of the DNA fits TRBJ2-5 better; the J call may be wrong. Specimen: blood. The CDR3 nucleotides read TGCAGTGCTAGAGAGGACCCGGGGGCCCCTAGTGCCCGTTGGGTGGAGACCCAGTACTTC. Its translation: CSAREDPGAPSARWVETQYF.